Listed here are 13 T cell receptor beta chains from one sample, sequenced in a study of T cell clonality in common variable immunodeficiency. General observations from the study: Common variable immunodeficiency TCR beta sequences reportedly had fewer deletions and N-nucleotide insertions.

The antigens these receptors bind are not known. Sequencing used immunoSEQ multiplex PCR; TCRdb keeps in-frame clones, though not all of them. This sample has 30,000 or so clones, each found more than once. Material: peripheral blood mononuclear cells. These receptors all stem from a human donor with common variable immunodeficiency.

On this clone itself: From the germline J gene comes the end of the CDR3, since the read stops 3 residues before it. The chain employs TRBV7-2 and TRBJ1-1; the match to TRBD1 covers 7 bases. CDR1 SGHTA and CDR2 FQGNSA come from the germline V gene. V was pared by 3 bases and J by 5 bases, with 6 bases of the junction left unmatched. The CDR3 covers 14 residues. The CDR3: CASSFRRGLTEAFF. The sequenced CDR3 bases are TGTGCCAGCAGCTTTCGAAGGGGGCTGACTGAA.

This clone was observed at least ten times. The sequenced fragment ends 3 residues before the CDR3 boundary, so the rest is inferred from the germline J gene. V is TRBV19 and J is TRBJ1-2, with 10 bases aligning to TRBD1. V lost 3 bases and J lost 4; bases outside the gene matches: 2. In germline, CDR1 is LNHDA, CDR2 SQIVND (reference sequence). The CDR3 has 14 amino acids. CDR3 in amino acids: CASSIRDRGYGYTF. The covered CDR3 bases are TGTGCCAGTAGTATCCGGGACAGGGGCTATGGC. The full variable domain, rest sourced from reference TRBV19 and TRBJ1-2, is DGGITQSPKYLFRKEGQNVTLSCEQNLNHDAMYWYRQDPGQGLRLIYYSQIVNDFQKGDIAEGYSVSREKKESFPLTVTSAQKNPTAFYLCASSIRDRGYGYTFGSGTRLTVV.

This clone was observed a few times. The read ends 3 residues before the CDR3 terminus; that terminus is restored from the germline J gene. V gene TRBV5-4 combines with J gene TRBJ2-7, with D possibly matching TRBD1 (6 bases). CDR1 is SGHNT and CDR2 is YYREEE in the germline V gene (reference sequence). The CDR3 length is 12 residues. The V end lost 4 bases, the J end lost 5 bases, and 10 bases lay between the germline ends. This CDR3 is CASSRTVDEQYF. The DNA read from the CDR3 is TGTGCCAGCAGCCGGACAGTGGACGAG.

This clone was detected a few times. Coverage ceases 3 residues before the CDR3 finishes, and the germline J gene fills in the end. The chain joins TRBV30 to TRBJ2-3; 14 bases match TRBD2. The CDR3 loop spans 15 amino acids. Looked up from germline, CDR1 is GTSNPN and CDR2 is SVGIG (reference sequence). V trimming: 5 bases; J trimming: 6 bases; junction bases outside the gene matches: 7. The CDR3 sequence: CAWETSGGAADTQYF. CDR3 DNA (partial): TGTGCCTGGGAGACTAGCGGGGGGGCTGCGGATACG.

This clone was observed many times. The read terminates 3 residues ahead of where the CDR3 ends, so the germline J gene completes it. The rearrangement uses TRBV30 and TRBJ1-1; 8 nucleotides agree with TRBD1. CDR1 and CDR2 from the germline V gene are GTSNPN and SVGIG (reference sequence). The CDR3 is 13 amino acids. Germline trimming cut 2 bases from V and 4 bases from J; bases unmatched to any gene: 3. The CDR3 region is CAWSRTGFTEAFF. The sequenced part of the CDR3 DNA is TGTGCCTGGAGTCGGACAGGGTTCACTGAA.

On this clone: Read coverage stops 3 residues before the CDR3 terminus; the germline J gene supplies the remainder. V and J are TRBV19 and TRBJ2-7; 11 bases agree with TRBD1. Germline V gene data show CDR1 as LNHDA and CDR2 as SQIVND (reference sequence). V lost 5 bases, J lost 6 bases, and 12 bases stayed unmatched. There are 16 residues in the CDR3. The CDR3 sequence: CASSVSAGTGGGEQYF. The covered CDR3 bases are TGTGCCAGTAGTGTATCGGCCGGGACAGGGGGGGGCGAG.

In the case of this clone: The CDR3 goes on 3 residues after the read ends, and that part is filled in from the germline J gene. This rearrangement joins TRBV7-9 to TRBJ2-2; D remains ambiguous. V was clipped by 2 bases and J by 0 bases, with 4 bases between them. The CDR3 runs 14 residues. Germline V gives CDR1 SEHNR, CDR2 FQNEAQ (reference sequence). The covered CDR3 bases are TGTGCCAGCAGCTTATATCCGAACACCGGGGAG. Translating it yields CASSLYPNTGE. The CDR3 in its entirety is CASSLYPNTGELFF.

This clone has ten or more counts. The CDR3 end is not reached by the read, which stops 3 residues before it; the germline J gene fills it in. This chain connects TRBV5-8 to TRBJ2-5, with D unresolved. The length of the CDR3 is 14 residues. Germline loops: CDR1 SGHTS, CDR2 YDEGEE. With 4 bases removed from V and 7 bases from J, the gap between germline ends came to 17 bases. The DNA read from the CDR3 is TGTGCCAGCAGCGTTACCCAGGCGTTGGGGACC. This sequence encodes CASSVTQALGT. The full CDR3 is CASSVTQALGTQYF.

This clone was detected ten times or more. The read halts 3 residues ahead of the CDR3 end, with the missing end drawn from the germline J gene. The V and J genes are TRBV7-2 and TRBJ2-7; D possibly corresponds to TRBD1 (6 bases). The V end lost 5 bases, the J end lost 3 bases, and 14 bases lay between the germline ends. The CDR3 extends over 14 amino acids. Looked up from germline, CDR1 is SGHTA and CDR2 is FQGNSA. The CDR3 is CASSPSTGFYEQYF. The CDR3 bases that were read are TGTGCCAGCAGCCCATCGACAGGCTTCTACGAG.

This clone was seen a few times. The read halts 3 residues ahead of the CDR3 end, with the missing end drawn from the germline J gene. The V gene is TRBV7-3, the J gene TRBJ2-3; either TRBD1 or TRBD2 may fit D (6 bases each). Looked up from germline, CDR1 is SGHTA and CDR2 is FQGTGA. The CDR3 has 16 residues. V was pared by 5 bases and J by 3 bases, with 18 bases between. CDR3 bases read: TGTGCCAGCAGCCCTGCCGTGACAGGAGGGACAGATACG. Translated, it gives CASSPAVTGGTDT. The whole CDR3 protein is CASSPAVTGGTDTQYF.

A note on this clone: The CDR3 is cut off 3 residues early in the read; its end comes from the germline J gene. The genes are TRBV7-9 and TRBJ1-6; the match to TRBD1 covers 7 bases. CDR1 and CDR2 from the germline V gene are SEHNR and FQNEAQ (reference sequence). Trimming took 7 bases from V and 7 from J; bases not matched to a gene: 7. This CDR3 comprises 14 residues. CDR3 loop: CASTSGTENSPLHF. Partial CDR3 DNA: TGTGCCAGCACCTCGGGGACAGAGAATTCACCC.

This clone was detected a few times. Coverage ceases 3 residues before the CDR3 finishes, and the germline J gene fills in the end. The chain carries TRBV19 and TRBJ2-5, with a tentative D call TRBD2 (6 bases). Trimming took off 5 bases at V and 7 bases at J, with 14 bases between the two ends. This CDR3 is built from 13 residues. Germline-derived CDR1 and CDR2 are LNHDA and SQIVND (reference sequence). The sequenced part of the CDR3 DNA is TGTGCCAGTAGTGCGGGACTTGGCACGACC. Protein product: CASSAGLGTT. The whole CDR3 sequence reads CASSAGLGTTQYF. The whole variable domain, filled in from reference TRBV19 and TRBJ2-5, reads DGGITQSPKYLFRKEGQNVTLSCEQNLNHDAMYWYRQDPGQGLRLIYYSQIVNDFQKGDIAEGYSVSREKKESFPLTVTSAQKNPTAFYLCASSAGLGTTQYFGPGTRLLVL.

The DNA read from the CDR3 is TGTGCCAGCCGTTGGTGGCTAGCGGGGGGCCCCTCCTACGAG. Its protein product is CASRWWLAGGPSYE. The CDR3 reads in full as CASRWWLAGGPSYEQYF. V is TRBV6-2 or TRBV6-3 and J is TRBJ2-7; 11 bases match TRBD2. The read comes to an end 3 residues before the CDR3 does, leaving the germline J gene to fill in the end. V was pared by 8 bases and J by 0 bases, with 12 bases of the junction left unmatched. The CDR3 spans 17 residues. Germline lookup yields CDR1 MNHEY and CDR2 SVGEGT.